This T cell receptor beta chain derives from a study of siplizumab effects on memory and regulatory T cells. General observations from the study: An assignable phenotype, naive or memory, was missing from roughly 86-96% of proliferating CD4+ or CD8+ clones. Unstimulated subsets contained matches for only a minor fraction of alloreactive clones. Siplizumab significantly reduced alloreactive sequences traceable to unstimulated CD4+ memory cells.

Assay used: immunoSEQ multiplex PCR; TCRdb lists only in-frame clones, some missing. The sample lists approximately 100,000 clones; about nine tenths were seen once. With 7 bases removed from V and 0 bases from J, the gap between germline ends came to 15 bases. The CDR3 extends over 15 amino acids. Germline lookup yields CDR1 MNHEY and CDR2 SVGAGI. This clone rates as medium-sized. Its target is unknown. This TCR derives from a human donor in good health. Some clones in this sample may be carry-over from other donors' samples. The chain has TRBV6-5 and TRBJ1-1; maybe TRBD1 (5 bases). Sequenced: CD4+ T cells sorted from blood. CDR3 sequence (DNA): TGTGCCAGCATAAGGCGAGGGGAAGTGAACACTGAAGCTTTCTTT. This sequence encodes CASIRRGEVNTEAFF.